These 18 T cell receptor beta chains originate from one sample sequenced in a study of blood T cell repertoires in COVID-19. Data came from immunoSEQ multiplex PCR; TCRdb stores just in-frame clones and leaves some out. The sample gives approximately 100,000 clones, about three quarters of which show up once; around 4% is in the top ten. The specimen sequenced was peripheral blood. All receptors come from a human donor in a cohort sampled during active or convalescent COVID-19.

The chain couples TRBV10-2 to TRBJ2-3; tentative D call: TRBD2 (6 bases). Trimming took 6 bases from V and 6 from J, leaving 16 bases between them. The CDR3 loop spans 14 amino acids. Germline loops: CDR1 WSHSY, CDR2 SAAADI. The CDR3 here is CASRTAGGVDTQYF. CDR3 sequence (DNA): TGCGCCAGCAGAACGGCTGGCGGGGTCGATACGCAGTATTTT.

This chain links TRBV28 with TRBJ2-4; TRBD2 aligns across 11 bases. J gave up 1 base and V 6 bases, and 11 bases lay outside the gene matches. Germline V lookup: CDR1 MDHEN, CDR2 SYDVKM. This CDR3 has 18 amino acids. CDR3 sequence: CASSPASGRWEAKNIQYF. DNA of the CDR3: TGTGCCAGCAGCCCCGCTAGCGGGAGGTGGGAGGCCAAAAACATTCAGTACTTC.

This clone has only a few counts. The gene calls are TRBV28 and TRBJ2-1; 12 bases agree with TRBD2. The CDR3 is 19 amino acids. V gave up 3 bases and J gave up 7 bases; unmatched junction bases: 16. The germline V gene encodes CDR1 MDHEN and CDR2 SYDVKM. The chain's CDR3 is CASSFWGAQTSGSRNEQFF. CDR3 nucleotides: TGTGCCAGCAGTTTCTGGGGCGCCCAGACTAGCGGGAGTAGGAATGAGCAGTTCTTC.

This clone was detected once. CDR3 bases: TGTGCCAGCAGCCAGGGACAGGGTGGGGGCATTCAGTACTTC. Residues: CASSQGQGGGIQYF. V and J are TRBV4-2 and TRBJ2-4; 9 nucleotides agree with TRBD1. CDR3 length: 14 amino acids. J was trimmed by 9 bases and V by 3 bases; bases with no gene match: 6. Looked up from germline, CDR1 is LGHNA and CDR2 is YNFKEQ.

The V gene is TRBV6-5, the J gene TRBJ1-4, with a possible D match to TRBD1 (6 bases). Trimming removed 6 bases at V and 5 bases at J, with 16 bases between. CDR1 is MNHEY, CDR2 SVGAGI, per germline. The CDR3 is 15 amino acids. In nucleotides, the CDR3 is TGTGCCAGCAGCACACGGGGGGGGCGCAATGAAAAACTGTTTTTT. It codes for CASSTRGGRNEKLFF.

The rearrangement links TRBV30 to TRBJ2-4, with 9 bases identical to TRBD2. This CDR3 contains 17 residues. CDR1 is GTSNPN, CDR2 SVGIG, per germline (reference sequence). V shed 3 bases, J shed 0 bases, and the junction held 9 bases outside the gene matches. CDR3 amino acids: CAWSLTSGDLAKNIQYF. CDR3 bases: TGTGCCTGGAGCCTGACTAGCGGAGATCTAGCCAAAAACATTCAGTACTTC.

This clone was recorded many times. The J gene is TRBJ1-6, the V gene TRBV5-6; D is uncertain. V was shortened by 4 bases and J by 8 bases, with 7 bases between the two germline ends. Per the germline V gene, CDR1 is SGHDT and CDR2 is YYEEEE. CDR3 size: 12 residues. CDR3 nucleotide sequence: TGTGCCAGCAGCCGGGATTATTCACCCCTCCACTTT. It encodes CASSRDYSPLHF.

This sequence joins TRBV28 and TRBJ2-5; 14 bases match TRBD2. Germline CDR1 reads MDHEN; CDR2 reads SYDVKM. J lost 3 bases, V lost 6 bases, and 27 bases had no gene match. This CDR3 region has 23 residues. CDR3 residues: CASSLPGGRLAGGLWSVEETQYF. CDR3 bases: TGTGCCAGCAGCCTCCCCGGCGGACGACTAGCGGGAGGGCTTTGGAGCGTGGAAGAGACCCAGTACTTC. The entire variable domain, with the rest obtained from reference TRBV28 and TRBJ2-5, is as follows: DVKVTQSSRYLVKRTGEKVFLECVQDMDHENMFWYRQDPGLGLRLIYFSYDVKMKEKGDIPEGYSVSREKKERFSLILESASTNQTSMYLCASSLPGGRLAGGLWSVEETQYFGPGTRLLVL.

The CDR3 DNA is TGTGCCAGCAGTTTAGAAGGGCGACTAGCGGGGGATTACAATGAGCAGTTCTTC. Residues: CASSLEGRLAGDYNEQFF. The gene calls are TRBV27 and TRBJ2-1, with 12 bases matching TRBD2. V lost 2 bases, J lost 4 bases, and 9 bases stayed unmatched. Germline CDR1 and CDR2: MNHEY and SMNVEV (reference sequence). This CDR3 region has 18 residues.

The chain uses TRBV7-2 and TRBJ2-1; the match to TRBD2 covers 15 bases. Trimming cost V 5 bases and J 9 bases; bases outside gene matches: 5. The CDR3 is 15 amino acids. Germline CDR1 and CDR2: SGHTA and FQGNSA. CDR3 amino acids: CASSIGLAGGLEQFF. The CDR3 DNA reads TGTGCCAGCAGCATAGGACTAGCGGGGGGGCTTGAGCAGTTCTTC.

This chain links TRBV18 with TRBJ2-3, with 7 bases that match TRBD2. Per germline, CDR1 KGHSH and CDR2 LQKENI. V was clipped by 3 bases and J by 0 bases; unmatched bases: 6. The CDR3 totals 16 residues. The CDR3 sequence is CASSPIGGGSTDTQYF. Here the CDR3 DNA reads TGTGCCAGCTCACCTATAGGCGGGGGTAGCACAGATACGCAGTATTTT.

This sequence joins TRBV20-1 and TRBJ2-5, with TRBD1 matching 10 bases. The CDR3 consists of 14 residues. J lost 3 bases, V lost 3 bases, and 4 bases had no gene match. CDR1 DFQATT and CDR2 SNEGSKA come from the germline V gene (reference sequence). CDR3 DNA: TGCAGTGCTAGTAGAGGGACAGGGGAAGAGACCCAGTACTTC. The encoded protein is CSASRGTGEETQYF.

The CDR3, as DNA: TGCGCCAGCAGCTTTCGACAGTCTAACACTGAAGCTTTCTTT. It encodes CASSFRQSNTEAFF. The V gene is TRBV5-1, the J gene TRBJ1-1, with TRBD1 as a possible D gene (5 bases). Germline V CDR1 and CDR2: SGHRS, YFSETQ. The CDR3 is 14 amino acids. V lost 2 bases and J lost 2, with 10 bases in between.

The chain uses TRBV4-1 and TRBJ2-1; the match to TRBD2 covers 9 bases. The CDR3 runs 15 residues. Germline-derived CDR1 and CDR2 are MGHRA and YSYEKL. V trimming: 2 bases; J trimming: 4 bases; junction bases outside the gene matches: 3. The CDR3: CASSQPGLAYNEQFF. The DNA of the CDR3 is TGCGCCAGCAGCCAACCGGGACTAGCATACAATGAGCAGTTCTTC.

The V call is TRBV28, the J call TRBJ1-1, with 7 bases matching TRBD1. V was clipped by 3 bases and J by 0 bases; unmatched bases: 1. Per the germline V gene, CDR1 is MDHEN and CDR2 is SYDVKM. CDR3 size: 14 residues. The CDR3 DNA reads TGTGCCAGCAGTTTTCAGGGGGTGAACACTGAAGCTTTCTTT. Amino acids: CASSFQGVNTEAFF.

This sequence joins TRBV5-6 and TRBJ2-3; D not resolved. The CDR3 is 11 amino acids. Germline lookup yields CDR1 SGHDT and CDR2 YYEEEE. V was pared by 4 bases and J by 6 bases, with 6 bases between. CDR3 protein: CASSLLDTQYF. The CDR3 bases are TGTGCCAGCAGCCTCTTGGATACGCAGTATTTT.

This chain uses TRBV6-2 or TRBV6-3 with TRBJ2-7, with no clear D. Trimming left V 3 bases short and J 3 bases short, with 12 bases between. There are 14 residues in the CDR3. Germline lookup yields CDR1 MNHEY and CDR2 SVGEGT. The CDR3 DNA follows: TGTGCCAGCAGTTATCTTTCAGGAATCTACGAGCAGTACTTC. It encodes CASSYLSGIYEQYF.

The chain combines TRBV28 with TRBJ2-7, with D hard to call. The CDR3 contains 12 residues. Trimming pared 4 bases from V and 2 bases from J, leaving 6 bases between. Per the germline V gene, CDR1 is MDHEN and CDR2 is SYDVKM. The CDR3 region has the DNA TGTGCCAGCAGTTCTTCCGCCTACGAGCAGTACTTC. It yields the protein CASSSSAYEQYF. Together with reference TRBV28 and TRBJ2-7, the CDR3 gives the full variable domain: DVKVTQSSRYLVKRTGEKVFLECVQDMDHENMFWYRQDPGLGLRLIYFSYDVKMKEKGDIPEGYSVSREKKERFSLILESASTNQTSMYLCASSSSAYEQYFGPGTRLTVT.